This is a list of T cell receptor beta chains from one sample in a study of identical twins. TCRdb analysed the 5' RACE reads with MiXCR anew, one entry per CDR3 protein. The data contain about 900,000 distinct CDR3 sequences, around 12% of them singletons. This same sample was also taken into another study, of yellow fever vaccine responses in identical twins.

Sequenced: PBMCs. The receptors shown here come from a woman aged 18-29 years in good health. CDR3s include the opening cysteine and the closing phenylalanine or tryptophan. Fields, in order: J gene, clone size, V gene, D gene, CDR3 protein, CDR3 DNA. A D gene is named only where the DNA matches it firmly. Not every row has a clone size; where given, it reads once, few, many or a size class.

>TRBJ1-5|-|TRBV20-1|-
CSAGRLLAQPQHF
TGCAGTGCCGGTCGGCTCTTAGCTCAGCCCCAGCATTTT
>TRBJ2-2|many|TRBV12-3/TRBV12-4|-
CASSRRQGQQNTGELFF
TGTGCCAGCAGCCGCAGGCAAGGACAACAGAACACCGGGGAGCTGTTTTTT
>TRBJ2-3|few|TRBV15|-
CATSREGAGPSTDTQYF
TGTGCCACCAGCAGAGAGGGAGCAGGACCTAGCACAGATACGCAGTATTTT
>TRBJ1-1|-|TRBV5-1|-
CASSLGPGGLTEAFF
TGCGCCAGCAGCTTGGGACCTGGGGGGCTGACTGAAGCTTTCTTT
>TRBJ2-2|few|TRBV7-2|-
CASSLVTGPGELFF
TGTGCCAGCAGCTTAGTTACGGGCCCCGGGGAGCTGTTTTTT
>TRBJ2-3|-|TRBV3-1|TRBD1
CASSSTGAPTDTQYF
TGTGCCAGCAGCTCCACAGGGGCGCCCACAGATACGCAGTATTTT
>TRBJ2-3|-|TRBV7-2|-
CASSLAGGRVTDTQYF
TGTGCCAGCAGCTTAGCGGGGGGGCGTGTCACAGATACGCAGTATTTT
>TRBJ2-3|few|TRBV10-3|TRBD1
CAIGKGTEGPDTQYF
TGTGCCATCGGGAAGGGGACAGAGGGTCCAGATACGCAGTATTTT
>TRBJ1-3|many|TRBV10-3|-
CASRQLLSIGNTIYF
TGTGCCTCCCGACAGCTCTTATCGATAGGAAACACCATATATTTT
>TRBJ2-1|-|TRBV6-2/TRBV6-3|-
CASTSSNEQFF
TGTGCCAGCACCAGTTCCAATGAGCAGTTCTTC
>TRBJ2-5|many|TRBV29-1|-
CSVAGLSYQETQYF
TGCAGCGTGGCGGGACTGTCGTACCAAGAGACCCAGTACTTC
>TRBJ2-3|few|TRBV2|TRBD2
CASSTRGTSTDTQYF
TGTGCCAGCAGTACGCGGGGGACTAGCACAGATACGCAGTATTTT
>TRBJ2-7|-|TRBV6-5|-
CASSYSTGAHGYEQYF
TGTGCCAGCAGTTACTCGACTGGGGCCCACGGGTACGAGCAGTACTTC
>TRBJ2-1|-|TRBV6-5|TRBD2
CASSYDRTSGEGTYNEQFF
TGTGCCAGCAGTTACGATCGGACTAGCGGGGAAGGGACCTACAATGAGCAGTTCTTC
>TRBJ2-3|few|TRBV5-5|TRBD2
CASNTAGSSGSDTQYF
TGTGCCAGCAATACTGCTGGGTCTAGCGGATCAGATACGCAGTATTTT
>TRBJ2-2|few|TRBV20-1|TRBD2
CSARKTSGRALTGELFF
TGCAGTGCTAGAAAGACTAGCGGGAGGGCCCTCACCGGGGAGCTGTTTTTT
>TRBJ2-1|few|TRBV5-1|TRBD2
CASQKREVIDEQFF
TGCGCCAGCCAGAAGCGGGAGGTGATCGATGAGCAGTTCTTC
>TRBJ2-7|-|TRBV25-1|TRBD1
CASRTGTGGFYEQYF
TGTGCCAGCAGAACCGGGACAGGGGGTTTTTACGAGCAGTACTTC
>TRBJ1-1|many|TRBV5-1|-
CASSLGGTSSEAFF
TGCGCCAGCAGCTTGGGGGGTACTTCGTCTGAAGCTTTCTTT
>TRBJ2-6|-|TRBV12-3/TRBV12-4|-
CASSPRTASSGANVLTF
TGTGCCAGCAGTCCCCGGACAGCCTCCTCTGGGGCCAACGTCCTGACTTTC
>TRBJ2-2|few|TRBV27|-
CASSGIIDRHKQTGELFF
TGTGCCAGCAGTGGCATAATCGACAGACATAAACAAACCGGGGAGCTGTTTTTT
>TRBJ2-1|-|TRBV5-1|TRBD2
CASSLVSSGGAMPYNEQFF
TGCGCCAGCAGCTTGGTTTCGAGCGGGGGGGCGATGCCCTACAATGAGCAGTTCTTC
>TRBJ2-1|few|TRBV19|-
CASSIAVGTNEQFF
TGTGCCAGTAGTATAGCGGTGGGGACGAATGAGCAGTTCTTC
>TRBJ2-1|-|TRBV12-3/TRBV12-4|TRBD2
CASSRNSGSGNEQFF
TGTGCCAGCAGCCGTAATAGCGGGAGCGGCAATGAGCAGTTCTTC
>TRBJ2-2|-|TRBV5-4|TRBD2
CASSRTSGSHTGELFF
TGTGCCAGCAGCCGGACTAGCGGGAGTCACACCGGGGAGCTGTTTTTT
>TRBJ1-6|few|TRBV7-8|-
CASSFQDNSPLHF
TGTGCCAGCAGCTTTCAGGATAATTCACCCCTCCACTTT
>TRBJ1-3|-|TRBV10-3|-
CAISEKAFSGNTIYF
TGTGCCATCAGTGAGAAGGCATTCTCTGGAAACACCATATATTTT
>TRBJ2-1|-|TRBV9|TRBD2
CASSETSGRSNEQFF
TGTGCCAGCAGCGAGACTAGCGGGAGAAGTAATGAGCAGTTCTTC
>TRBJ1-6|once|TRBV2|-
CASSEVWPSNSPLHF
TGTGCCAGCAGTGAAGTCTGGCCGTCGAATTCACCCCTCCACTTT
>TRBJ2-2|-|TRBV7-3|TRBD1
CASSSRTGEHTGELFF
TGTGCCAGCAGCTCTCGGACAGGGGAGCACACCGGGGAGCTGTTTTTT
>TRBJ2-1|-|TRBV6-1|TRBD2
CASSEARLAGDYEQFF
TGTGCCAGCAGTGAAGCGAGGCTAGCGGGAGACTATGAGCAGTTCTTC
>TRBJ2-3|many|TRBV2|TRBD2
CASSVYAGGYTDTQYF
TGTGCCAGCAGTGTATATGCGGGAGGGTACACAGATACGCAGTATTTT
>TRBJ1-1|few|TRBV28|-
CASWNTEAFF
TGTGCCAGCTGGAACACTGAAGCTTTCTTT
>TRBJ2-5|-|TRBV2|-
CASPWGETQYF
TGTGCCTCGCCCTGGGGGGAGACCCAGTACTTC
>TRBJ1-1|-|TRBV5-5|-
CASQTSTEAFF
TGTGCCAGCCAGACAAGTACTGAAGCTTTCTTT
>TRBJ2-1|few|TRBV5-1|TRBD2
CASSGGTSGTNEQFF
TGCGCCAGCAGCGGCGGGACTAGCGGGACCAATGAGCAGTTCTTC
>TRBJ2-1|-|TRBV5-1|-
CASMMPGAHSYNEQFF
TGCGCCAGCATGATGCCCGGGGCTCACTCCTACAATGAGCAGTTCTTC
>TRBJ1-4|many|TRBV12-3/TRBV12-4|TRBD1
CASTQSRGLGEKLFF
TGTGCCAGCACTCAGAGCAGGGGGCTCGGTGAAAAACTGTTTTTT
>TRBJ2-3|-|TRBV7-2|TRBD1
CASSDRETDTQYF
TGTGCCAGCAGCGACAGGGAAACAGATACGCAGTATTTT
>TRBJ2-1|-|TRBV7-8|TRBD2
CASSRPSGRDNEQFF
TGTGCCAGCAGCCGACCGAGCGGGAGGGACAATGAGCAGTTCTTC
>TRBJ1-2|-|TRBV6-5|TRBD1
CASSSDRDSPYGYTF
TGTGCCAGCAGTTCCGACCGGGACAGCCCCTATGGCTACACCTTC